Ten or more counts support the clone carrying this TCR beta chain. This record belongs to a study of T cell repertoires in cytomegalovirus infection. TCRdb re-derived calls from the reads in MiXCR, one entry per CDR3 protein. Altogether 210,000 or so distinct CDR3 sequences are present, around 6.2% being singletons, with the ten largest covering around 6.9%. The V end lost 7 bases, the J end lost 0 bases, and 12 bases lay between the germline ends. From germline, CDR1 is SQVTM and CDR2 ANQGSEA. The CDR3 spans 13 residues. The sequenced material came from PBMCs. The J gene is TRBJ1-1, the V gene TRBV29-1; D remains unclear. The TCR comes from a human donor in good health (CMV status not recorded). Some clones in this sample may be carry-over from other donors' samples. CDR3 amino acids: CSGSGFMNTEAFF. CDR3 DNA: TGCAGCGGATCTGGGTTCATGAACACTGAAGCTTTCTTT.